The clone carrying this TCR beta chain was seen more than once but under ten times. The data are from a study of chronic HIV infection and antiretroviral therapy. From germline, CDR1 is SQVTM and CDR2 ANQGSEA. The CDR3 is 13 amino acids. Trimming at V came to 0 bases and at J to 8 bases, leaving 4 bases not matched to a gene. TCRdb recomputed calls from the 5' RACE reads with MiXCR, one row per CDR3 protein. This repertoire shows around 30,000 distinct CDR3 sequences, over 7% found once; its top ten account for over 2%. This sequence originates from an adult who had HIV and had not received antiretroviral therapy, or was an uninfected healthy control (not recorded which). Sequenced: peripheral blood. This rearrangement joins TRBV29-1 to TRBJ2-1; 7 bases match TRBD1. CDR3 residues: CSVEERGRDEQFF. Written as DNA, the CDR3 is TGCAGCGTTGAAGAAAGGGGGCGGGATGAGCAGTTCTTC.